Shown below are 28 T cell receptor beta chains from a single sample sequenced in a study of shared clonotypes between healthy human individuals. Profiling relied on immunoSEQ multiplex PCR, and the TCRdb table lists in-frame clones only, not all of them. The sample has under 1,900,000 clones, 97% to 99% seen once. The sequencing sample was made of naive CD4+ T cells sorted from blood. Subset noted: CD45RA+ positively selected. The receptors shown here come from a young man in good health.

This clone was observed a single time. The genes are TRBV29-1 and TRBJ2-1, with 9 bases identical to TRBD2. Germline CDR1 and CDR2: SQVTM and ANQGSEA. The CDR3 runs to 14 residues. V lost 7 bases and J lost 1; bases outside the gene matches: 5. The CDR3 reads CSAQREVSYNEQFF. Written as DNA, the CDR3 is TGCAGCGCCCAGCGGGAGGTTTCCTACAATGAGCAGTTCTTC.

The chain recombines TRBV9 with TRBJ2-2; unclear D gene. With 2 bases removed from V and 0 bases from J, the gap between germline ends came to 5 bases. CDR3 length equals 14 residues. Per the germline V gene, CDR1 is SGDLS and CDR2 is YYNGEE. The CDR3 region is CASSVTTNTGELFF. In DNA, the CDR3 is TGTGCCAGCAGCGTGACAACGAACACCGGGGAGCTGTTTTTT.

This CDR3 reads CASSSSRVVAYEQYF. Written as DNA, the CDR3 is TGTGCCAGCAGTTCCTCCAGGGTAGTAGCCTACGAGCAGTACTTC. V is TRBV28 and J is TRBJ2-7, with D perhaps TRBD1 (5 bases). V lost 4 bases and J 2 bases, leaving 15 bases between the germline ends. This CDR3 has 15 amino acids. Germline CDR1 MDHEN, CDR2 SYDVKM.

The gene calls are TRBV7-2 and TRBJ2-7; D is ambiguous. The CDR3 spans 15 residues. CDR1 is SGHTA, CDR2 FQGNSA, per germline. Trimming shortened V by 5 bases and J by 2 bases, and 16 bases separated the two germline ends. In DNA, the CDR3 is TGTGCCAGCAGCATCCAACATGCCCAAGCCTACGAGCAGTACTTC. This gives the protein CASSIQHAQAYEQYF.

CDR3 sequence: CASSPPRDYTDTQYF. The DNA of the CDR3 is TGCGCCAGCAGCCCCCCCAGGGATTACACAGATACGCAGTATTTT. This rearrangement joins TRBV5-1 to TRBJ2-3; D might be TRBD1 (5 bases). Trimming removed 4 bases from V and 2 bases from J, with 14 bases in between. In germline, CDR1 is SGHRS, CDR2 YFSETQ. The CDR3 totals 15 residues.

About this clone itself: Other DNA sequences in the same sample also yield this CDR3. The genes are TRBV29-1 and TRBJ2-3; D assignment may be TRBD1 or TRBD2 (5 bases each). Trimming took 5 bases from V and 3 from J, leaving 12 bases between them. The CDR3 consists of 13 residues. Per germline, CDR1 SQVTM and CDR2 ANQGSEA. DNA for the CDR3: TGCAGCGTTCGGGGCAGCCTGACAGATACGCAGTATTTT. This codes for CSVRGSLTDTQYF.

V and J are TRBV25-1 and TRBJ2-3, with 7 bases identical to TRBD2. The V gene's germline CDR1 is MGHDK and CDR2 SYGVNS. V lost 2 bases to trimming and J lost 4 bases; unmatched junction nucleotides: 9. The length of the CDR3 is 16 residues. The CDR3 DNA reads TGTGCCAGCAGTGAAAGGGTGGGAGGGCCATCAGATACGCAGTATTTT. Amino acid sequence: CASSERVGGPSDTQYF. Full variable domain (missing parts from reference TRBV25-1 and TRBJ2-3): EADIYQTPRYLVIGTGKKITLECSQTMGHDKMYWYQQDPGMELHLIHYSYGVNSTEKGDLSSESTVSRIRTEHFPLTLESARPSHTSQYLCASSERVGGPSDTQYFGPGTRLTVL.

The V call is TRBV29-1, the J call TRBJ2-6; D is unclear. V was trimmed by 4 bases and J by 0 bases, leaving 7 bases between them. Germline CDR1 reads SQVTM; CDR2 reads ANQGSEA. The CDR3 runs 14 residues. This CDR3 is CSVGLNSGANVLTF. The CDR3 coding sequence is TGCAGCGTTGGTCTAAACTCTGGGGCCAACGTCCTGACTTTC.

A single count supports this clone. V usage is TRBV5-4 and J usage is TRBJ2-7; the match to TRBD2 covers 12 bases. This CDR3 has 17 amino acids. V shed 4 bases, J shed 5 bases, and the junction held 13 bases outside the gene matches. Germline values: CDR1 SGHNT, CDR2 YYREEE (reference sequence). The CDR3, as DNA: TGTGCCAGCAGCCCGCCCGCGCTAGCGGGAGGGAGGGACGAGCAGTACTTC. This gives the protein CASSPPALAGGRDEQYF.

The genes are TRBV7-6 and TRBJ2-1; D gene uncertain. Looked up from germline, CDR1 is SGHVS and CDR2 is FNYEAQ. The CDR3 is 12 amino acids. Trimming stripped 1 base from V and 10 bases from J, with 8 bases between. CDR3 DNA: TGTGCCAGCAGCTTAGGGTCCGTCGAGCAGTTCTTC. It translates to CASSLGSVEQFF.

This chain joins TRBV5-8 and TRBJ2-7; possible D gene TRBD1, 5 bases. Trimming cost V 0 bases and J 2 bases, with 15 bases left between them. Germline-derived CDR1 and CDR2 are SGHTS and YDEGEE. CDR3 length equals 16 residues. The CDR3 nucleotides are TGTGCCAGCAGCTTGGAACGTCACAGGAATGCCTACGAGCAGTACTTC. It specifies CASSLERHRNAYEQYF.

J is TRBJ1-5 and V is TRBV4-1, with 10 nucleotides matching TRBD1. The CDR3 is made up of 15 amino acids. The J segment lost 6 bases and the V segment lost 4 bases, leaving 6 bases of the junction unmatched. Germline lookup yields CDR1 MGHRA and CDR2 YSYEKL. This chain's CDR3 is CASSLGTGDFQPQHF. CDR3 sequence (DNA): TGCGCCAGCAGCCTCGGGACAGGGGACTTTCAGCCCCAGCATTTT.

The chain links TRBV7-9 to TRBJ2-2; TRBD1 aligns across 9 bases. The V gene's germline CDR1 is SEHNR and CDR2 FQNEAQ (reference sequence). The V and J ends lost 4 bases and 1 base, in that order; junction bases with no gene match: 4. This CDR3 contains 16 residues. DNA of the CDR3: TGTGCCAGCAGCTCTCGGACAGGGGAGAACACCGGGGAGCTGTTTTTT. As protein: CASSSRTGENTGELFF. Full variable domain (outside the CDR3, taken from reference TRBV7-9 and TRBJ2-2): DTGVSQNPRHKITKRGQNVTFRCDPISEHNRLYWYRQTLGQGPEFLTYFQNEAQLEKSRLLSDRFSAERPKGSFSTLEIQRTEQGDSAMYLCASSSRTGENTGELFFGEGSRLTVL.

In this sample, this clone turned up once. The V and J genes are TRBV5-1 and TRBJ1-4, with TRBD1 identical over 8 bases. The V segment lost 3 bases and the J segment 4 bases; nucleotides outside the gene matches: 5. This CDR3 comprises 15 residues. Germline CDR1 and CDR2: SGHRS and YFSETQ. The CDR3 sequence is CASSSGTGVNEKLFF. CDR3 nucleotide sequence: TGCGCCAGCAGCTCCGGGACAGGAGTTAATGAAAAACTGTTTTTT.

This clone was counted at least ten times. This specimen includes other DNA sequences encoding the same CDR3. The CDR3 DNA follows: TGTGCCAGCAGCCCGGGACTAGCGGATTACTACGAGCAGTACTTC. Residues: CASSPGLADYYEQYF. V is TRBV2 and J is TRBJ2-7, with TRBD2 identical over 11 bases. From germline, CDR1 is SNHLY and CDR2 FYNNEI. The CDR3 runs to 15 residues. J was trimmed by 3 bases and V by 6 bases; bases with no gene match: 7.

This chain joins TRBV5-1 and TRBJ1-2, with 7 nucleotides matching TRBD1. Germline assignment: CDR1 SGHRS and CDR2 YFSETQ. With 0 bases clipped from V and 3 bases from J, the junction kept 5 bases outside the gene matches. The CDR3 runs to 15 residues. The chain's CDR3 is CASSLVTGFHYGYTF. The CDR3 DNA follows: TGCGCCAGCAGCTTGGTGACAGGGTTTCACTATGGCTACACCTTC.

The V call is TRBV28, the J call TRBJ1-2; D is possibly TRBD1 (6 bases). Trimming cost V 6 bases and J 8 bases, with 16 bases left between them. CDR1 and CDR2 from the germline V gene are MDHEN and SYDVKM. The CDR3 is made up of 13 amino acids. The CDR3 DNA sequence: TGTGCCAGCAGCTTAGGGGGAGTAAAGGGCTACACCTTC. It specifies CASSLGGVKGYTF.

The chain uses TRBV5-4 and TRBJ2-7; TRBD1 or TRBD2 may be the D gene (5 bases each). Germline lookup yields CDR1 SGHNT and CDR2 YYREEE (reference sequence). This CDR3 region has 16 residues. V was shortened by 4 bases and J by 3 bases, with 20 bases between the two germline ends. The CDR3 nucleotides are TGTGCCAGCAGCACCCCCGGGACCAGAGGTATCTACGAGCAGTACTTC. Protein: CASSTPGTRGIYEQYF. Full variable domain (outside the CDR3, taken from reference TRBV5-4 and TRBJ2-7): ETGVTQSPTHLIKTRGQQVTLRCSSQSGHNTVSWYQQALGQGPQFIFQYYREEENGRGNFPPRFSGLQFPNYSSELNVNALELDDSALYLCASSTPGTRGIYEQYFGPGTRLTVT.

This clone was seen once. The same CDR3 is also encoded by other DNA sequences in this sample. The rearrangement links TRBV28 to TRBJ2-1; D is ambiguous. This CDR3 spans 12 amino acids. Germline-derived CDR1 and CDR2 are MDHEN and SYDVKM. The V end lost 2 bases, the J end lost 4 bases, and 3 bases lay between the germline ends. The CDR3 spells CASSLGYNEQFF. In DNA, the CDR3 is TGTGCCAGCAGTTTAGGTTACAATGAGCAGTTCTTC.

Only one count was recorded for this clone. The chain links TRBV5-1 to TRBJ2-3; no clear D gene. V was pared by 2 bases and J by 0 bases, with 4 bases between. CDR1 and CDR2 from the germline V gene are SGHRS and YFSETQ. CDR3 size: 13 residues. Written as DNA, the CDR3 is TGCGCCAGCAGCTTTTACAGCACAGATACGCAGTATTTT. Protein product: CASSFYSTDTQYF.

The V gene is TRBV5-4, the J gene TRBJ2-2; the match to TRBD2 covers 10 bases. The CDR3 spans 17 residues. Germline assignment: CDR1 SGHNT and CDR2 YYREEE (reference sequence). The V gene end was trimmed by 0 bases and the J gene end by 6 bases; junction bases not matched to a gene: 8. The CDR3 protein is CASSLALAGVRAGELFF. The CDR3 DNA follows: TGTGCCAGCAGCTTGGCCCTAGCGGGAGTAAGGGCCGGGGAGCTGTTTTTT.

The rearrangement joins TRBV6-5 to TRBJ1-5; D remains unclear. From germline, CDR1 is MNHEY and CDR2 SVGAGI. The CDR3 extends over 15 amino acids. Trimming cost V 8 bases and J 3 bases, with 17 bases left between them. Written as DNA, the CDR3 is TGTGCCAGCTTTTTAGGGCGGGTTCCCAATCAGCCCCAGCATTTT. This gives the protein CASFLGRVPNQPQHF.

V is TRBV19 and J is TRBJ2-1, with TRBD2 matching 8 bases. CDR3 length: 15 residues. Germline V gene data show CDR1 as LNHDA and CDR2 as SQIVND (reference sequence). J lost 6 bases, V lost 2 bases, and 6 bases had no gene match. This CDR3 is CASSISLAGRNEQFF. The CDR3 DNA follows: TGTGCCAGTAGTATAAGCCTAGCGGGTCGCAATGAGCAGTTCTTC.

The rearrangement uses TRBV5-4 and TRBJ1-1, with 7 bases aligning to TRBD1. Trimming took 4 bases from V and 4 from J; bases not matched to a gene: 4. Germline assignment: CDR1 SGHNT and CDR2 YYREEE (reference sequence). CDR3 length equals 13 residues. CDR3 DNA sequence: TGTGCCAGCAGCGAGGGACAGTTCACTGAAGCTTTCTTT. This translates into CASSEGQFTEAFF.

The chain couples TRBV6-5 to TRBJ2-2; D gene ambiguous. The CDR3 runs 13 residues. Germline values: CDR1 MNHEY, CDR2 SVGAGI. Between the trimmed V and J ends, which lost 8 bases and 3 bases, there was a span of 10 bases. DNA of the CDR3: TGTGCCAGCGGAAGGGCGGACACCGGGGAGCTGTTTTTT. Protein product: CASGRADTGELFF.

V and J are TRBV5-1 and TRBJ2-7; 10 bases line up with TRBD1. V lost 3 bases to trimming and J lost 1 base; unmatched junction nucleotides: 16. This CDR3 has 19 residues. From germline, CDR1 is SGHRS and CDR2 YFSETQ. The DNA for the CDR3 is TGCGCCAGCAGCTCCTCGAAGACTTTGACAGGGGGCTGGTCCTACGAGCAGTACTTC. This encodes CASSSSKTLTGGWSYEQYF.

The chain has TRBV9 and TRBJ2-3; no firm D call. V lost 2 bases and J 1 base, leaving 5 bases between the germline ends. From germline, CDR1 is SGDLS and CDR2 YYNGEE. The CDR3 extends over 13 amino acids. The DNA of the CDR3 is TGTGCCAGCAGCGTGATTGGCACAGATACGCAGTATTTT. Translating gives CASSVIGTDTQYF. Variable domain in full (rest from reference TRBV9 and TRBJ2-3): DSGVTQTPKHLITATGQRVTLRCSPRSGDLSVYWYQQSLDQGLQFLIQYYNGEERAKGNILERFSAQQFPDLHSELNLSSLELGDSALYFCASSVIGTDTQYFGPGTRLTVL.

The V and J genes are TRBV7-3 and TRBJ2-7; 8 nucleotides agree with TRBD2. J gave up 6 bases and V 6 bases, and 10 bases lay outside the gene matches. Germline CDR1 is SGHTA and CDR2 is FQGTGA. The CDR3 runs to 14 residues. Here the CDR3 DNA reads TGTGCCAGCAGTTCCGGGACTAGACTTTCCGAGCAGTACTTC. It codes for CASSSGTRLSEQYF.